What follows is one T cell receptor beta chain and its context. Its cognate antigen has yet to be identified. No base quality information exists; no much larger clone differs at one position. The data were obtained in a study of cytomegalovirus exposure and HLA in healthy donors listed by TCRdb under 2017. About the study as a whole: An earlier analysis of some 500 of the donors reported approximately 270 Gb of sequence data and around 110 million unique TCR beta sequences from roughly 180 million T cells. An early release that covered roughly 600 HLA-typed donors contained approximately 290 gigabases of sequencing data and 75 million to 100 million unique TCR sequences. Of the 300 to 500 genotyped donors, roughly 80% were placed in the genetic ancestry cluster associated with self-reported Caucasian donors. The study was designed to test whether signatures of past pathogen exposure could be identified by cataloging public T cell receptors. The study profiled the T cell repertoires of under 850 subjects by immunosequencing and related them to cytomegalovirus serostatus. Along with the roughly 670-subject first cohort, a separate validation cohort of over a hundred different subjects was used. To predict cytomegalovirus infection status, the study brought together high-throughput TCR immunosequencing, statistical association of individual TCRs with disease status, and machine learning. A later analysis re-analyzed previously published TCR beta repertoires from 500 to 700 donors and added high-resolution HLA genotyping to study TCR occurrence patterns. Rather than using new phenotypic data, the later analysis identified candidate immune exposures from TCR beta sequences and from how often those sequences occurred across donors. An earlier analysis of a few hundred of the donors applied high-throughput TCR beta sequencing to assess whether each TCR beta V gene segment acted as functional or pseudogenic. Alongside the repertoire data, information on donor age, sex, ethnicity and CMV serostatus was compiled. Genome-wide SNP genotypes for about three fifths of the roughly 700 donors were used in a later genetic analysis, which treated that subset as a discovery cohort. All discovery cohort repertoires had been generated on a single sequencing platform. HLA typing covered class I and class II loci at four-digit resolution. The number of donors typed differed by locus, with about 620-630 for A, B, C, DRB1 and DQB1, more than 500 for DQA1, some 570 for DPA1, and under 490 for DPB1. Because of strong linkage in the cohort, a handful of DR-DQ haplotypes were treated as single units for association and clustering. Among about 400 genotyped donors of the cohort, an average of approximately 240,000 unique TCR beta nucleotide sequences was sequenced per donor, of which roughly 17% were non-productive. The investigation overall reported the following: The classifier was reported to diagnose cytomegalovirus status with high specificity and sensitivity in both the original cohort and the validation cohort. Approximately 16 rarely observed V segments, including chromosome 9 orphons, were excluded from the earlier analysis of approximately 500 of the donors because counts were too low. Roughly uniform sequencing depth across donors was assumed in presence/absence analyses, although this assumption may not hold. Strong co-occurrence of HLA alleles, especially DR and DQ, made assigning TCR associations to individual alleles difficult. According to a later analysis, TCR association rates differed among HLA loci, with DRB1 alleles showing the most associated TCRs and HLA-C alleles showing the fewest. This cohort had only TCR beta chains sequenced, and the lack of alpha or paired-chain data limited which features could be detected. Compared with equally common non-associated chains, HLA-associated TCR beta chains in a later analysis were more clonally expanded and had lower generation probabilities. A later analysis reported that several top co-occurrence clusters appeared linked to parvovirus B19, influenza, CMV and Epstein-Barr virus. Specific HLA alleles were associated with around 18,000 TCR beta sequences at a false discovery rate of 0.05 in a later analysis. In a later genetic analysis, fewer N-insertions in productive TCRs were reported among donors in an Asian-associated ancestry cluster than the approximately 630-donor mean. A group of highly shared sequence variants was considered likely to be a technical artifact of the sequencing pipeline. HLA typing was unavailable for some donors at each locus, so association tests used only the typed subset. In an earlier analysis of around 600 of the donors, most TCR beta V segments appeared in productive rearrangements about 90% or about 30% of the time, broadly matching IMGT annotations. In the study, 164 TCR beta chains were listed as associated with cytomegalovirus. Some IMGT-functional V segments, including TRBV6-2 and TRBV6-3, could not be distinguished by the 87-base-pair reads and were therefore excluded. The authors suggested that the approach could potentially be extended to other disease states and immunological phenotypes. Linkage disequilibrium might explain the correlated functional status among segregating V segments, but an unknown experimental factor could not be ruled out. A later analysis found that most CMV-associated TCR beta chains appeared HLA-restricted, with HLA associations seemingly driven largely by CMV exposure. In a later genetic analysis, a missense DCLRE1C variant was associated with V-gene and J-gene trimming of TCR beta chains, and the association was replicated in an independent cohort. Immune exposure information for the cohort was limited to CMV serostatus. A further reported finding was that TCR beta sequences accurately predicted the HLA-A and HLA-B alleles for most subjects in the first cohort. In vitro tests confirmed that three of the cytomegalovirus-associated TCR beta chains recognize cytomegalovirus antigens. Most TCR sequences were seen in very few donors, while some public TCRs were found in many individuals.

The method behind the library was the immunoSEQ multiplex PCR assay. The multiplex PCR relied on a mix of 60 forward primers for TCR Vbeta segments and 13 reverse primers for TCR Jbeta segments. The CDR3 region of rearranged TCR beta genes was amplified from genomic DNA by a multiplex PCR assay. The amplified TCR beta libraries were sequenced on the Illumina HiSeq System as 87-base-pair reads. For the original study's pipeline: A later analysis counted approximately 74 million unique TCR beta chains across the 650 to 800 repertoires, and 9 million to 14 million of these chains were shared by at least two donors. Raw reads were error-corrected and collapsed into unique sequences with a nearest-neighbor algorithm that merged closely related sequences to remove PCR and sequencing errors. Alignment of CDR3 sequences to IMGT reference sequences was used to assign V, D and J gene segments. For a sequence to be retained, at least a six-nucleotide match to both a V gene segment and a J gene segment was required. Rearrangements were classified as productive when the CDR3 lacked stop codons and remained in frame with V and J, and all other rearrangements were classified as non-productive. CDR3 was defined according to IMGT convention as the region running from the second conserved V-encoded cysteine to the conserved J-encoded phenylalanine. Sequences without an unambiguous match to a single V gene segment were excluded from the earlier analysis of approximately 600 of the donors. An earlier analysis of several hundred of the donors classified V segments as functional when productive rearrangements were above 56.7% and as segregating when the standard deviation between donors was above 5%. A statistical classification framework was built to diagnose cytomegalovirus status from the catalog of TCR beta chain sequences. A later analysis assigned V and J genes by comparing TCR nucleotide sequences with IMGT/GENE-DB human TR gene sequences. In a later analysis, CDR3 sequences and most-parsimonious VDJ recombination scenarios were assigned using the TCRdist pipeline. In a later analysis, every TCR beta chain was defined by the combination of its CDR3 amino acid sequence and its V-gene family, and reads without a unique V-gene family were dropped. A later analysis removed 450 to 600 highly shared, low-generation-probability nucleotide sequences to deal with suspected cross-contamination and a sequencing artifact. In a later analysis, a clonal expansion index was calculated for each public chain from normalized within-repertoire ranks of inferred template counts. Generation probabilities in a later analysis came from a VDJ recombination model fitted to out-of-frame rearrangements, and those results were checked against IGoR. In a later analysis, hypergeometric tests were used to score TCR-TCR, TCR-HLA and TCR-CMV co-occurrence, with a repertoire-size bias correction applied to TCR pairs. False discovery rates were estimated in a later analysis by permuting HLA or CMV assignments 20 times. A later analysis grouped co-occurring TCRs with DBSCAN, adding TCRdist sequence similarity when clustering within HLA-allele-positive subsets. Co-occurrence clustering excluded repertoires with fewer than 30,000 or more than 120,000 public chains, plus five with anomalous nucleotide sharing. The table was pulled from immuneACCESS by TCRdb, which kept in-frame rearrangements only. Such tables lose some clones; where checked, under half of the loss comes from unresolved V genes, and the rest has no known cause. Clonal size and the V and J genes are those of that table, whereas D and trimming came from the DNA. The sample profile shows some 81,000 clones; over 60% of them were found once. 11% of the sample is taken by the ten largest.

Deletion took 8 bases off V and 7 bases off J, with a span of 15 bases between the germline ends. CDR1 and CDR2 are read off the germline V gene as ENHRY and SYGVKD. The CDR3 runs 13 residues from the cysteine to the phenylalanine. CDR3 DNA is the only sequence kept; it has 39 bases, read in frame from the first base. The cohort consisted of more than 650 healthy bone marrow donors. All cohort members were sampled while nominally healthy, although unrecorded immune exposures were likely present. The donor tested CMV seropositive and was one of the 289 seropositive cohort members. Each donor provided a peripheral blood sample, and peripheral blood mononuclear cells were used for TCR beta sequencing. The Qiagen DNeasy Blood Extraction Kit was used to extract genomic DNA from the blood cell samples.

The chain is assembled from TRBV10-3 and TRBJ2-1; D gene: possibly TRBD2, on 5 matching bases. The sequenced sample consisted of PBMCs. The sequence came from a woman aged 40 to 50 in good health and CMV-seropositive. The DNA sequence follows: TGTGCCATCTCACCCCGGACGGGAAATGAGCAGTTCTTC. Its protein reads: CAISPRTGNEQFF.